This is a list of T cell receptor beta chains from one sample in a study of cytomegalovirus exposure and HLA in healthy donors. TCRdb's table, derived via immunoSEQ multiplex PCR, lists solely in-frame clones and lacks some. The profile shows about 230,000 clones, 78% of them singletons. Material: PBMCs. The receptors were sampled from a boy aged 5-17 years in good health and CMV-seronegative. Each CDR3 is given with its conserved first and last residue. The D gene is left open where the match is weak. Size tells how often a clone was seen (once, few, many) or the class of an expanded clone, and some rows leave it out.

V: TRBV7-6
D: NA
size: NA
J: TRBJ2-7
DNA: TGTGCCAGCAGCCCTAGTGGAGGCGAGCAGTACTTC
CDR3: CASSPSGGEQYF

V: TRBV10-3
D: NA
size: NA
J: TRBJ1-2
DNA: TGTGCCATCAAAATAGCCGCAGGGAACTATGGCTACACCTTC
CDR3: CAIKIAAGNYGYTF

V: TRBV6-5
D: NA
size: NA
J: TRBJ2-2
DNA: TGTGCCAGCAGTACCGGTCTAGGTTCCGCCGGGGAGCTGTTTTTT
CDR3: CASSTGLGSAGELFF

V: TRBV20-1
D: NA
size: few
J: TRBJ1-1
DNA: TGCAGTGCGAGAACAGTGACTGAAGCTTTCTTT
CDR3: CSARTVTEAFF

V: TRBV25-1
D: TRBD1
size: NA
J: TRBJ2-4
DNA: TGTGCCAGCAGTGAGGAGGACAGGAACATTCAGTACTTC
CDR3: CASSEEDRNIQYF

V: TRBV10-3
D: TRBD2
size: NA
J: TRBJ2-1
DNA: TGTGCCATCACCCCAACCCCGGGGGGGAGGCAGTTCTTC
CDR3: CAITPTPGGRQFF

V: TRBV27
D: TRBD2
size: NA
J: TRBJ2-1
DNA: TGTGCCAGCAGGCAAGCGGGGGGGGCAATCCATGAGCAGTTCTTC
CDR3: CASRQAGGAIHEQFF

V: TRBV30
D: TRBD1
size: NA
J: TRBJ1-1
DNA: TGTGCCTGGACAGGGGGGCGCACTGAAGCTTTCTTT
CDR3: CAWTGGRTEAFF

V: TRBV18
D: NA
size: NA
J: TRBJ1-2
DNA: TGTGCCAGCTCTCCGTCGGGGATGGGATATGGCTACACCTTC
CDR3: CASSPSGMGYGYTF

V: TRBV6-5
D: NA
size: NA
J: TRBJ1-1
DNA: TGTGCCAGCAGTTGGGGGGTTAACACTGAAGCTTTCTTT
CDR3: CASSWGVNTEAFF

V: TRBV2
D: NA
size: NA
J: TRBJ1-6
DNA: TGTGCCAGCAGCCTAGAGGGGGTCTATAATTCACCCCTCCACTTT
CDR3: CASSLEGVYNSPLHF

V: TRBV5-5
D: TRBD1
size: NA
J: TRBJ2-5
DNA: TGTGCCAGCAGCCCGAGGACAGGGCAAGAGACCCAGTACTTC
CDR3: CASSPRTGQETQYF

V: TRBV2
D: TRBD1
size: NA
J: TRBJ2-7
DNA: TGTGCCAGCAAGACAGGGGAAGGCTACGAGCAGTACTTC
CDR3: CASKTGEGYEQYF

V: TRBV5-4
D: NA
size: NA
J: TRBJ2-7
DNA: TGTGCCAGCAGCTTGGATTTGGCCGCAGTCGAGCAGTACTTC
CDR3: CASSLDLAAVEQYF

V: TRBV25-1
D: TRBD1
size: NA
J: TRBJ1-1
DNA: TGTGCCAGCAGTGTATACAGGGGTTCGGTCAACACTGAAGCTTTCTTT
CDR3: CASSVYRGSVNTEAFF

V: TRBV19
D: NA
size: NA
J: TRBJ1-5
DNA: TGTGCCAGTAGGCCGACAGGCTTCAATCAGCCCCAGCATTTT
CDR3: CASRPTGFNQPQHF

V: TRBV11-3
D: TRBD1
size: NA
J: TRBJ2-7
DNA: TGTGCCAGCAGCATGACAGGGTCCTACGAGCAGTACTTC
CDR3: CASSMTGSYEQYF

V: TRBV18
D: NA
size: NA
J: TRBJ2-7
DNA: TGTGCCAGCTCACCACCCGGGACACCTTACGAGCAGTACTTC
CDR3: CASSPPGTPYEQYF